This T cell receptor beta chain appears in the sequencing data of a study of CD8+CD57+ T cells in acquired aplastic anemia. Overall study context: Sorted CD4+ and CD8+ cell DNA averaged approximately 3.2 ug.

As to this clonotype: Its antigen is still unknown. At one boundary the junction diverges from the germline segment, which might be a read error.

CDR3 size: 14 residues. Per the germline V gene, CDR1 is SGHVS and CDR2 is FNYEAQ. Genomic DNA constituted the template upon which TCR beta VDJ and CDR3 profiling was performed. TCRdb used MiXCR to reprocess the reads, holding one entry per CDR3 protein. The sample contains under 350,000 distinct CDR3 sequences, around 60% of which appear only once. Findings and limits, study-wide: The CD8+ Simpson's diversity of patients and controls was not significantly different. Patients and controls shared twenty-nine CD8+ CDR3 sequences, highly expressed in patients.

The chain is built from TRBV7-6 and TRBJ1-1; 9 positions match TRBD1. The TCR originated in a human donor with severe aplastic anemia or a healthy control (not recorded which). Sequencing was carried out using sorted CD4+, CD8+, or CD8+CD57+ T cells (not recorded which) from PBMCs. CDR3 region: CASSLDRGGTEACF. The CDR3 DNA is TGTGCCAGCAGCTTGGACAGGGGAGGGACTGAAGCTTGCTTT. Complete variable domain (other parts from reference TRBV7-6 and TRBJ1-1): GAGVSQSPRYKVTKRGQDVALRCDPISGHVSLYWYRQALGQGPEFLTYFNYEAQQDKSGLPNDRFSAERPEGSISTLTIQRTEQRDSAMYRCASSLDRGGTEACFGQGTRLTVV.